This is a list of T cell receptor beta chains from one sample in a study of control samples from healthy donors and cancer patients. Clones were read by immunoSEQ multiplex PCR, and TCRdb kept only the in-frame ones, dropping some. The sample records about 130,000 clones, roughly 92% being singletons. The sequenced sample consisted of blood. Receptor source: a man aged 18-30 years in good health. The CDR3 runs from the conserved cysteine through the conserved F or W. D genes are given only for firm matches. Not all rows give a size; the values are once, few, many and, for expanded clones, a class.

v_gene	abundance	d_gene	j_gene	CDR3aa	CDR3nt
TRBV10-3	-	-	TRBJ2-5	CAISRDKTETQYF	TGTGCCATCAGCCGAGATAAGACGGAGACCCAGTACTTC
TRBV27	-	TRBD1	TRBJ1-1	CASSKGTGITEAFF	TGTGCCAGCAGTAAGGGGACAGGAATCACTGAAGCTTTCTTT
TRBV9	-	TRBD2	TRBJ2-5	CASSVDSTGGETQYF	TGTGCCAGCAGCGTAGACTCCACGGGGGGGGAGACCCAGTACTTC
TRBV5-4	-	-	TRBJ2-3	CASSSLTRDTQYF	TGTGCCAGCAGTTCCCTGACGCGAGATACGCAGTATTTT
TRBV5-1	-	TRBD2	TRBJ2-3	CASSLGLAGRYTDTQYF	TGCGCCAGCAGCTTGGGGCTAGCGGGGAGATACACAGATACGCAGTATTTT
TRBV1	-	-	TRBJ2-5	CTSSQTRGQETQYF	TGCACCAGCAGCCAAACCAGGGGGCAAGAGACCCAGTACTTC
TRBV7-3	-	-	TRBJ2-6	CASSLGGGTSGANVLTF	TGTGCCAGCAGCTTAGGAGGCGGAACCTCTGGGGCCAACGTCCTGACTTTC
TRBV15	-	TRBD2	TRBJ2-1	CATSKSGGAVNEQFF	TGTGCCACCAGCAAGAGCGGGGGGGCGGTCAATGAGCAGTTCTTC
TRBV6-6	-	TRBD1	TRBJ1-2	CASRRGTGGIYGYTF	TGTGCCAGCAGGAGAGGGACAGGGGGAATCTATGGCTACACCTTC
TRBV3-1/TRBV3-2	-	TRBD2	TRBJ2-3	CASSLAGGQTHTQYF	TGTGCCAGCAGCCTAGCGGGGGGCCAGACCCATACGCAGTATTTT
TRBV18	-	-	TRBJ1-3	CASSPAVWEGGNTIYF	TGTGCCAGCTCACCGGCCGTCTGGGAAGGTGGAAACACCATATATTTT
TRBV5-5	-	-	TRBJ1-3	CASSLGGGSNSGNTIYF	TGTGCCAGCAGCTTGGGCGGGGGGTCCAACTCTGGAAACACCATATATTTT
TRBV19	few	-	TRBJ1-1	CASSNPPRVAEAFF	TGTGCCAGTAGTAATCCTCCCAGGGTTGCTGAAGCTTTCTTT
TRBV19	-	-	TRBJ1-5	CASSIGDPGLNQPQHF	TGTGCCAGTAGTATAGGGGACCCAGGTCTAAATCAGCCCCAGCATTTT
TRBV9	-	-	TRBJ1-3	CASSPSLQGTSGNTIYF	TGTGCCAGCAGCCCCTCTCTCCAGGGAACCTCTGGAAACACCATATATTTT
TRBV11-2	-	-	TRBJ1-1	CASSLQRANTEAFF	TGTGCCAGCAGCCTCCAGAGGGCAAACACTGAAGCTTTCTTT